This T cell receptor (beta chain) was documented in a study of CD4 T cells in relation to SARS-CoV-2 and coronaviruses. Some clones are missing from TCRdb's copy, which holds only in-frame ones; the method was immunoSEQ multiplex PCR. The table has some 70,000 clones, more than 80% seen once. Unexposed donor CD4+ T cells date from about 2011-2018, before the COVID-19 pandemic. The CDR3 consists of 13 residues. The V gene's germline CDR1 is SGDLS and CDR2 YYNGEE. V gave up 9 bases and J gave up 7 bases, with 20 bases separating them. Sequenced material: naive CD4+ T cells from PBMCs. Described subset: naive CD4+ T cells isolated by negative enrichment. The TCR originated in a human donor in good health. The chain links TRBV9 to TRBJ2-7; a possible D gene is TRBD2 (6 bases). The CDR3 loop reads CAIRPRLVVEQYF. CDR3 nucleotides: TGTGCCATCCGTCCCAGACTAGTTGTGGAGCAGTACTTC.